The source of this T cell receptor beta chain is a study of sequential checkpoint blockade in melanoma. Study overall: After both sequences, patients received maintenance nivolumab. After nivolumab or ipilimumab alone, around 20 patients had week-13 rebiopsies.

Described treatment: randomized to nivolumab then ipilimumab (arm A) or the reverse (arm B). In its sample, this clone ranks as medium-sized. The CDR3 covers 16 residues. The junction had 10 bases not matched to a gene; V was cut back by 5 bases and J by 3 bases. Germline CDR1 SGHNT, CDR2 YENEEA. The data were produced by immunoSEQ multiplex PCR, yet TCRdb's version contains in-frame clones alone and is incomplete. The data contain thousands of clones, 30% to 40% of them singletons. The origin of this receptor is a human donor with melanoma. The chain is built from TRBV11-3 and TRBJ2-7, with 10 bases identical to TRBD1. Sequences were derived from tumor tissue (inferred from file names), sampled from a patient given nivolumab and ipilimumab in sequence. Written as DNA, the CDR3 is TGTGCCAGCAGCCCAACGAGTGGGACAGGGGTCTACGAGCAGTACTTC. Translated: CASSPTSGTGVYEQYF.